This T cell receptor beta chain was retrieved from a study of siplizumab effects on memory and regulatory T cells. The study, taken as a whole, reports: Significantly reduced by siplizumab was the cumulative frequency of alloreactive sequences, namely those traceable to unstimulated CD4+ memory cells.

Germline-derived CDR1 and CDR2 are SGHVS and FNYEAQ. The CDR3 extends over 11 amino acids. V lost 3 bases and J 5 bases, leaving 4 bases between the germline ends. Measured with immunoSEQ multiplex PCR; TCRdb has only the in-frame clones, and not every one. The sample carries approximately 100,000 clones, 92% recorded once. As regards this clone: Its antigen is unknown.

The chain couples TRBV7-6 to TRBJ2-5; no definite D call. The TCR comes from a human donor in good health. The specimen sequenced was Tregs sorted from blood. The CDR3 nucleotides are TGTGCCAGCAGCTTTACTGAGACCCAGTACTTC. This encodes CASSFTETQYF.